Following are 2 T cell receptor beta chains from one sample sequenced in a study of T-cell reconstitution after alpha-beta-depleted transplantation in children. It was with unique molecular identifiers that the TCRbeta library was prepared. TCRdb ran MiXCR on the PCR reads and lists one entry per CDR3 protein. The sample has 200,000 or so distinct CDR3 sequences, roughly 6.5% seen once. This specimen consisted of PBMCs, obtained before TCRalphabeta/CD19-depleted stem cell transplant. Every receptor here comes from a girl in the first two years of life with combined immunodeficiency, due to receive a stem cell transplant.

The table lists this clonotype with many counts. The chain employs TRBV29-1 and TRBJ1-2; 7 positions agree with TRBD1. The CDR3 runs 13 residues. V lost 7 bases, J lost 5 bases, and 10 bases stayed unmatched. In germline, CDR1 is SQVTM, CDR2 ANQGSEA. Here the CDR3 reads CSALGRQGYGYTF. CDR3 bases: TGCAGCGCCCTAGGTCGACAGGGATATGGCTACACCTTC.

The V and J genes are TRBV12-3 or TRBV12-4 and TRBJ1-2; maybe TRBD1 (6 bases). V was shortened by 7 bases and J by 2 bases, with 14 bases between the two germline ends. This CDR3 has 14 amino acids. CDR3: CASTGGGHNYGYTF. CDR3 nucleotides: TGTGCCAGCACTGGGGGCGGGCACAACTATGGCTACACCTTC.